This T cell receptor beta chain originates from a study of long-term antiretroviral therapy in people with HIV. Findings and limits, study-wide: The repertoire was dominated at all time points by clones expanded before ART. Upon ART, diversity increased but remained lower than transplant donor controls. Controls showed broader CDR3 length ranges than did the HIV repertoires. Neither ART adherence, viral resistance nor therapy changes were documented.

Of note for this clone: No antigen is known for it.

CDR3 size: 15 residues. Germline V gives CDR1 SGDLS, CDR2 YYNGEE. The V and J ends lost 4 bases and 5 bases, in that order; junction bases with no gene match: 7. Sequencing relied on immunoSEQ assay v3.0, run at survey level. Sequenced by immunoSEQ multiplex PCR; TCRdb stores in-frame clones only, minus some. Of roughly 14,000 clones listed, more than 65% are singletons. This TCR derives from a man aged 25 to 45 with HIV. The sample consisted of unsorted PBMCs, taken 0.4 years after starting antiretroviral therapy. The gene calls are TRBV9 and TRBJ2-7; 12 bases are a match to TRBD2. In nucleotides, the CDR3 is TGTGCCAGCAGCCTTCTAGCGGGAGGGCTTGACGAGCAGTACTTC. Its translation is CASSLLAGGLDEQYF. The entire variable domain, with the rest obtained from reference TRBV9 and TRBJ2-7, is as follows: DSGVTQTPKHLITATGQRVTLRCSPRSGDLSVYWYQQSLDQGLQFLIQYYNGEERAKGNILERFSAQQFPDLHSELNLSSLELGDSALYFCASSLLAGGLDEQYFGPGTRLTVT.